The rows below give T cell receptor beta chains drawn from one sample of a study of T-cell reconstitution after alpha-beta-depleted transplantation in children. A single record per CDR3 protein comes from TCRdb applying MiXCR to the PCR reads. The sample has hundreds of thousands of distinct CDR3 sequences; under 12% are singletons. Material: PBMCs from the stem cell graft donor, obtained from the stem cell graft. These receptors originate from a human donor who donated a stem cell graft to a child with acute myeloid leukemia. Both conserved end residues are trimmed from each CDR3. Fields, in order: clone size, V gene, D gene, CDR3 length, CDR3 protein. A D gene is named only where the DNA matches it firmly. Clone size is not always given. Where it is, it says once, few, many or a class for expanded clones.

few,TRBV29-1,TRBD2,13,SPVGLAPLHNEQF
.,TRBV3-1,.,13,ASSQDGRTYNEQF
many,TRBV12-3/TRBV12-4,.,12,ASSPRSRSDEQF
.,TRBV19,.,12,ASSMGSGPGELF
many,TRBV4-2,TRBD2,14,ASRPDTGGGYNEQF
many,TRBV3-1,TRBD2,14,ASTLRGLAGDHEQF
many,TRBV10-3,.,10,AISRQADTQY
few,TRBV2,.,10,ASSLVGRDRY
.,TRBV7-2,TRBD2,15,ASSSTPTSGRAFEQF
.,TRBV20-1,.,12,SGARLSMGNEQF
.,TRBV6-1,TRBD2,11,ASSRTRQETQY
few,TRBV20-1,.,10,SARPDGQPQH
many,TRBV6-5,.,10,ASSYRTGELF
few,TRBV12-3/TRBV12-4,.,12,ASSVDRNNQPQH
many,TRBV7-2,.,11,ASSGAPGIQAF
many,TRBV10-3,.,13,AISEGGSGTDTQY
.,TRBV27,TRBD1,14,ASSLYDRANTGELF